This is a list of T cell receptor beta chains from one sample in a study of early T cells in non-severe SARS-CoV-2 infection. TCRdb independently ran MiXCR on the 5' RACE reads; one entry per CDR3 protein. This table has under 70,000 distinct CDR3 sequences, 5.9% appearing once. The input for sequencing was whole blood, taken at baseline. These receptors were collected from an adult who was a healthcare worker with PCR-confirmed SARS-CoV-2 infection or an uninfected control (not recorded which). CDR3s include the opening cysteine and the closing phenylalanine or tryptophan. A D gene is named only where the DNA matches it firmly. Clone size is not always given. Where it is, it says once, few, many or a class for expanded clones.

TRBV19,NA,13,many,TRBJ2-5,CASRGAEQETQYF,TGTGCCAGTAGGGGCGCCGAGCAAGAGACCCAGTACTTC
TRBV4-1,TRBD2,13,few,TRBJ2-1,CATRGVGNNEQFF,TGCGCCACCCGGGGGGTGGGGAACAATGAGCAGTTCTTC
TRBV7-6,NA,16,NA,TRBJ2-3,CANSLGTSAESDTQYF,TGTGCCAACAGCTTAGGTACGTCAGCGGAGTCAGATACGCAGTATTTT
TRBV28,NA,13,few,TRBJ2-1,CASSFEPYNEQFF,TGTGCCAGCAGTTTTGAGCCTTACAATGAGCAGTTCTTC
TRBV27,NA,15,many,TRBJ2-1,CASSWDTGNYNEQFF,TGTGCCAGCAGTTGGGACACTGGCAACTACAATGAGCAGTTCTTC
TRBV4-3,NA,13,few,TRBJ1-2,CASSRRTNYGYTF,TGCGCCAGCAGCCGGAGGACTAACTATGGCTACACCTTC
TRBV4-2,NA,14,NA,TRBJ2-5,CASSQGSTKETQYF,TGTGCCAGCAGCCAAGGATCTACCAAAGAGACCCAGTACTTC
TRBV11-2,TRBD2,15,few,TRBJ2-1,CASSPGGGRDNEQFF,TGTGCCAGCAGCCCCGGCGGGGGGAGGGACAATGAGCAGTTCTTC
TRBV6-5,NA,12,NA,TRBJ2-2,CASSQGSGELFF,TGTGCCAGCAGTCAGGGATCCGGGGAGCTGTTTTTT
TRBV29-1,TRBD2,16,many,TRBJ2-6,CSVIAGFDSGANVLTF,TGCAGCGTAATAGCGGGGTTCGACTCTGGGGCCAACGTCCTGACTTTC
TRBV27,NA,14,many,TRBJ2-1,CASTLTGEGNEQFF,TGTGCCAGCACCCTAACGGGAGAGGGGAATGAGCAGTTCTTC
TRBV28,TRBD1,14,NA,TRBJ2-4,CASRSGQVKNIQYF,TGTGCCAGCAGGTCCGGACAGGTCAAAAACATTCAGTACTTC
TRBV6-5,TRBD2,14,many,TRBJ2-1,CASSPLAGNNEQFF,TGTGCCAGCAGTCCACTAGCGGGGAACAATGAGCAGTTCTTC
TRBV4-3,TRBD1,14,many,TRBJ2-3,CASSIDTGADTQYF,TGCGCCAGCAGCATCGATACAGGGGCAGATACGCAGTATTTT
TRBV11-2,TRBD2,15,many,TRBJ2-3,CASSEKREGTDTQYF,TGTGCCAGCAGCGAAAAGCGGGAGGGCACAGATACGCAGTATTTT
TRBV20-1,TRBD1,16,many,TRBJ2-7,CSARLPGTGSSYEQYF,TGCAGTGCTAGGCTCCCTGGGACAGGGAGCTCCTACGAGCAGTACTTC
TRBV5-1,NA,14,NA,TRBJ2-1,CASSLERRENEQFF,TGCGCCAGCAGCTTGGAACGGAGAGAGAATGAGCAGTTCTTC
TRBV6-2/TRBV6-3,TRBD1,13,many,TRBJ2-7,CASSTGTAYEQYF,TGTGCCAGCAGCACCGGGACAGCCTACGAGCAGTACTTC
TRBV18,NA,14,few,TRBJ2-7,CASSPVQQAYEQYF,TGTGCCAGCTCACCCGTTCAGCAGGCCTACGAGCAGTACTTC
TRBV27,TRBD2,17,many,TRBJ2-7,CASSRDALAVRSYEQYF,TGTGCCAGCAGTCGAGATGCACTAGCGGTTCGTTCCTACGAGCAGTACTTC
TRBV18,TRBD1,13,many,TRBJ2-7,CASSLVTGDEQYF,TGTGCCAGCTCACTCGTCACAGGGGACGAGCAGTACTTC
TRBV2,TRBD1,13,many,TRBJ1-1,CASGETGRTEAFF,TGTGCCAGCGGAGAGACAGGGAGGACTGAAGCTTTCTTT
TRBV20-1,TRBD2,11,NA,TRBJ2-7,CSASTSAEQYF,TGCAGTGCTTCGACTAGCGCCGAGCAGTACTTC
TRBV6-4,NA,16,many,TRBJ1-5,CASSVSFDGPDQPQHF,TGTGCCAGCAGTGTTAGCTTTGACGGACCCGATCAGCCCCAGCATTTT
TRBV29-1,TRBD1,12,NA,TRBJ1-1,CSVRQGLTEAFF,TGCAGCGTCCGACAGGGCCTAACTGAAGCTTTCTTT
TRBV7-6,NA,15,many,TRBJ2-1,CASSPTNQGDNEQFF,TGTGCCAGCAGCCCGACGAATCAAGGGGACAATGAGCAGTTCTTC
TRBV19,NA,14,many,TRBJ2-1,CASSGTLNYNEQFF,TGTGCCAGTAGTGGGACGCTAAACTACAATGAGCAGTTCTTC
TRBV3-1,NA,14,many,TRBJ1-1,CASSQEDRNTEAFF,TGTGCCAGCAGCCAAGAGGACAGGAACACTGAAGCTTTCTTT
TRBV2,TRBD2,14,many,TRBJ2-5,CATGTSGSFETQYF,TGTGCCACCGGGACTAGCGGGAGTTTCGAGACCCAGTACTTC
TRBV7-6,NA,17,few,TRBJ2-2,CASSLLFARLNTGELFF,TGTGCCAGCAGCTTACTCTTCGCCCGTTTGAACACCGGGGAGCTGTTTTTT
TRBV2,NA,12,many,TRBJ2-3,CASRSETDTQYF,TGTGCCAGCAGGTCCGAGACAGATACGCAGTATTTT
TRBV7-9,NA,16,few,TRBJ1-3,CASSLVRQGSGNTIYF,TGTGCCAGCAGCTTAGTACGGCAGGGGTCTGGAAACACCATATATTTT
TRBV4-2,NA,16,many,TRBJ1-5,CASSQDHRGSNQPQHF,TGTGCCAGCAGCCAAGATCACCGGGGCAGCAATCAGCCCCAGCATTTT
TRBV29-1,NA,14,NA,TRBJ2-3,CSVEGTVNTDTQYF,TGCAGCGTTGAAGGGACCGTAAACACAGATACGCAGTATTTT
TRBV29-1,NA,14,NA,TRBJ2-1,CSVQIVAAYNEQFF,TGCAGCGTGCAGATCGTGGCGGCGTACAATGAGCAGTTCTTC
TRBV11-2,TRBD2,15,NA,TRBJ2-3,CASSLPGGRTDTQYF,TGTGCCAGCAGCTTACCGGGAGGGCGCACAGATACGCAGTATTTT
TRBV11-2,TRBD1,15,many,TRBJ2-2,CASSPDRGQGGELFF,TGTGCCAGCAGCCCGGACAGGGGGCAGGGCGGGGAGCTGTTTTTT
TRBV10-3,NA,13,few,TRBJ1-1,CAISDGTVAEAFF,TGTGCCATCAGTGATGGGACTGTCGCTGAAGCTTTCTTT
TRBV20-1,NA,11,many,TRBJ2-5,CSARLQETQYF,TGCAGTGCTAGGTTACAAGAGACCCAGTACTTC
TRBV6-6,NA,14,many,TRBJ1-6,CASSYVGKDSPLHF,TGTGCCAGCAGTTACGTCGGGAAGGATTCACCCCTCCACTTT
TRBV6-5,NA,11,many,TRBJ2-2,CASSRGVELFF,TGTGCCAGCAGTCGGGGAGTGGAGCTGTTTTTT
TRBV28,TRBD2,14,NA,TRBJ2-4,CASSLTTSGFPGDF,TGTGCCAGCAGTTTGACGACTAGCGGGTTTCCTGGGGACTTC
TRBV20-1,NA,16,few,TRBJ2-1,CSAREYRGNSYNEQFF,TGCAGTGCTAGAGAGTATAGGGGGAACTCCTACAATGAGCAGTTCTTC
TRBV30,NA,13,NA,TRBJ2-3,CAWTRREGDTQYF,TGTGCCTGGACTAGAAGGGAAGGGGATACGCAGTATTTT
TRBV6-2/TRBV6-3,TRBD2,15,many,TRBJ2-1,CASRLAGAPSNEQFF,TGTGCCAGCAGGCTAGCGGGAGCCCCGAGCAATGAGCAGTTCTTC
TRBV7-2,NA,14,NA,TRBJ2-3,CASSPRQSTDTQYF,TGTGCCAGCAGCCCACGACAGAGCACAGATACGCAGTATTTT
TRBV7-2,NA,15,few,TRBJ2-1,CASSLLVNNYNEQFF,TGTGCCAGCAGCTTACTCGTAAACAATTACAATGAGCAGTTCTTC
TRBV4-3,TRBD2,17,NA,TRBJ2-2,CASSQDRLAGVTGELFF,TGCGCCAGCAGCCAAGATCGGCTAGCGGGGGTCACCGGGGAGCTGTTTTTT
TRBV12-3/TRBV12-4,NA,13,many,TRBJ2-7,CASSFEGSYEQYF,TGTGCCAGCAGTTTTGAAGGATCCTACGAGCAGTACTTC
TRBV5-6,TRBD2,17,medium-sized,TRBJ2-7,CASSLGLAGMSPREQYF,TGTGCCAGCAGCTTGGGACTAGCGGGAATGTCCCCTCGGGAGCAGTACTTC
TRBV5-1,TRBD2,17,NA,TRBJ2-3,CASSPGLAGLGADTQYF,TGCGCCAGCAGCCCCGGGTTAGCGGGACTCGGAGCAGATACGCAGTATTTT
TRBV6-6,TRBD1,17,NA,TRBJ1-5,CASGGQADPYSNQPQHF,TGTGCCAGCGGGGGACAGGCCGATCCTTATAGCAATCAGCCCCAGCATTTT
TRBV20-1,TRBD2,16,NA,TRBJ2-1,CSAPSSGPSSYNEQFF,TGCAGTGCTCCAAGTAGCGGGCCGAGCTCCTACAATGAGCAGTTCTTC
TRBV12-3/TRBV12-4,TRBD2,18,NA,TRBJ2-7,CASSPGLAALGVPYEQYF,TGTGCCAGCAGTCCGGGACTAGCGGCTTTAGGGGTTCCCTACGAGCAGTACTTC